Shown below are 16 T cell receptor beta chains from a single sample sequenced in a study of cytomegalovirus exposure and HLA in healthy donors (dated by TCRdb to 2016 to 2017). Libraries were made using the immunoSEQ multiplex PCR assay. A mixture of 60 forward primers for TCR Vbeta segments and 13 reverse primers for TCR Jbeta segments was used in the multiplex PCR. In TCRdb, the immuneACCESS table is reduced to in-frame sequences with V and J assigned. These tables do not hold every clone; where another copy was compared, an unresolved V gene accounts for under half, and the others remain unexplained. This sample is represented by fewer than 85,000 clones; over 60% of them were singletons. Together, the top ten hold over 10% of the sample. The sample comprised PBMCs. These receptor sequences come from a male donor in good health and CMV-seropositive.

The chain has TRBV6-6 and TRBJ2-7; 10 bases line up with TRBD2. The CDR3 extends over 15 amino acids. Germline loops: CDR1 MNHNY, CDR2 SVGAGI (reference sequence). The V gene end was trimmed by 6 bases and the J gene end by 0 bases; junction bases not matched to a gene: 5. CDR3 protein: CASRLAGGSSYEQYF. CDR3 DNA sequence: TGTGCCAGCAGGTTAGCGGGGGGAAGCTCCTACGAGCAGTACTTC.

This clone was seen more than once but under ten times. The CDR3 here is CSVVGVNEKLFF. The DNA for the CDR3 is TGCAGCGTTGTAGGGGTTAATGAAAAACTGTTTTTT. The rearrangement links TRBV29-1 to TRBJ1-4; D is possibly TRBD1 (5 bases). There are 12 residues in the CDR3. Trimming stripped 4 bases from V and 4 bases from J, with 7 bases between. Germline-derived CDR1 and CDR2 are SQVTM and ANQGSEA.

V usage is TRBV10-2 and J usage is TRBJ2-7; 14 bases align to TRBD2. CDR1 and CDR2 from the germline V gene are WSHSY and SAAADI. The CDR3 length is 16 residues. V shed 6 bases, J shed 3 bases, and the junction held 7 bases outside the gene matches. CDR3 protein: CASRAGTSGSYYEQYF. CDR3 DNA: TGCGCCAGCAGGGCCGGGACTAGCGGGAGCTACTACGAGCAGTACTTC.

The chain links TRBV18 to TRBJ2-4; possibly TRBD1 for D (6 bases). V lost 1 base, J lost 0 bases, and 22 bases lay in between. Germline V gives CDR1 KGHSH, CDR2 LQKENI. This CDR3 has 20 residues. The CDR3 here is CASSPRGTPKVGLAKNIQYF. In nucleotides, the CDR3 is TGTGCCAGCTCACCACGAGGGACACCCAAGGTGGGATTAGCCAAAAACATTCAGTACTTC.

The chain combines TRBV4-2 with TRBJ1-1; D perhaps matches TRBD1 (5 bases). From germline, CDR1 is LGHNA and CDR2 YNFKEQ. V lost 0 bases, J lost 7 bases, and 12 bases lay in between. The CDR3 sequence is 14 residues long. As DNA, the CDR3 is TGTGCCAGCAGCCAAGAGAACGGGAGGGGTGAAGCTTTCTTT. Its translation is CASSQENGRGEAFF.

The chain recombines TRBV19 with TRBJ2-7; D is perhaps TRBD2 (6 bases). The CDR3 is 13 amino acids. Germline V gene data show CDR1 as LNHDA and CDR2 as SQIVND (reference sequence). V lost 6 bases and J 2 bases, leaving 11 bases between the germline ends. The CDR3 loop is CASSRDSTYEQYF. The CDR3 DNA follows: TGTGCCAGTAGCCGGGACTCTACCTACGAGCAGTACTTC.

In this sample, this clone turned up a few times. Here the CDR3 reads CASSWTGGPTYEQYF. The DNA for the CDR3 is TGTGCCAGCAGCTGGACAGGGGGGCCTACCTACGAGCAGTACTTC. The chain links TRBV7-9 to TRBJ2-7, with TRBD1 matching over 10 bases. In germline, CDR1 is SEHNR, CDR2 FQNEAQ (reference sequence). This CDR3 comprises 15 residues. Trimming took 4 bases from V and 2 from J; bases not matched to a gene: 5.

This sequence joins TRBV10-1 and TRBJ2-5, with D possibly matching TRBD1 (5 bases). The V gene's germline CDR1 is WNHNN and CDR2 SYGVQD (reference sequence). V gave up 5 bases and J gave up 1 base, with 23 bases separating them. CDR3 length: 18 amino acids. The CDR3 is CASSRNDSPKLCQETQYF. CDR3 nucleotide sequence: TGCGCCAGCAGTAGAAACGACAGCCCGAAACTATGCCAAGAGACCCAGTACTTC.

The chain recombines TRBV11-1 with TRBJ1-1; D uncertain. CDR1 and CDR2 (germline): SGHAT, FQDESV (reference sequence). V was shortened by 8 bases and J by 1 base, with 8 bases between the two germline ends. The CDR3 has 12 residues. The CDR3 here is CASGEQNTEAFF. The CDR3, as DNA: TGTGCCAGCGGAGAGCAGAACACTGAAGCTTTCTTT.

The chain carries TRBV15 and TRBJ1-1, with D maybe TRBD1 (6 bases). Germline-derived CDR1 and CDR2 are LNHNV and YYDKDF (reference sequence). The V and J ends lost 0 bases and 4 bases respectively, with 12 bases between them. This CDR3 region has 15 residues. As DNA, the CDR3 is TGTGCCACCAGCAGAGACCGGGGGGCGCGCACTGAAGCTTTCTTT. As protein: CATSRDRGARTEAFF.

The rearrangement links TRBV4-2 to TRBJ2-1; D is perhaps TRBD1 (7 bases). V was shortened by 7 bases and J by 0 bases, with 13 bases between the two germline ends. The CDR3 is 15 residues long. The V gene's germline CDR1 is LGHNA and CDR2 YNFKEQ. CDR3 nucleotides: TGTGCCAGCACCTCAGGGGGGAGCTCCTACAATGAGCAGTTCTTC. Translating it yields CASTSGGSSYNEQFF.

This chain links TRBV5-1 with TRBJ1-2; D uncertain. The CDR3 is made up of 13 amino acids. Looked up from germline, CDR1 is SGHRS and CDR2 is YFSETQ. Trimming left V 0 bases short and J 4 bases short, with 7 bases between. The DNA for the CDR3 is TGCGCCAGCAGCTTGGGGGCCGTCTATGGCTACACCTTC. This translates into CASSLGAVYGYTF.

The chain employs TRBV7-9 and TRBJ1-1; D might be TRBD1 (6 bases). V gave up 6 bases and J gave up 2 bases, with 16 bases separating them. In germline, CDR1 is SEHNR, CDR2 FQNEAQ (reference sequence). This CDR3 is built from 15 residues. DNA of the CDR3: TGTGCCAGCAGATTGGGGGCAGCCGAAAACACTGAAGCTTTCTTT. Its protein product is CASRLGAAENTEAFF. Complete variable domain (other parts from reference TRBV7-9 and TRBJ1-1): DTGVSQNPRHKITKRGQNVTFRCDPISEHNRLYWYRQTLGQGPEFLTYFQNEAQLEKSRLLSDRFSAERPKGSFSTLEIQRTEQGDSAMYLCASRLGAAENTEAFFGQGTRLTVV.

The genes are TRBV7-8 and TRBJ2-7; TRBD1 is a possible D gene (7 bases). There are 15 residues in the CDR3. The germline V and J ends were trimmed by 8 bases and 2 bases, with 19 bases remaining between them. The V gene's germline CDR1 is SGHVS and CDR2 FQNEAQ. Here the CDR3 reads CASSRGGGSTYEQYF. CDR3 DNA sequence: TGTGCCAGCTCCCGAGGAGGGGGCAGCACCTACGAGCAGTACTTC.

The chain is built from TRBV5-6 and TRBJ2-7, with 10 positions matching TRBD2. Germline trimming cut 1 base from V and 9 bases from J; bases unmatched to any gene: 7. The CDR3 consists of 14 residues. The germline gives CDR1 SGHDT, CDR2 YYEEEE. The DNA for the CDR3 is TGTGCCAGCAGCTTGAATAGCGGGGGGACACTGCAGTACTTC. Amino acid sequence: CASSLNSGGTLQYF.

This chain connects TRBV18 to TRBJ2-7, with 8 bases aligning to TRBD2. The germline V gene encodes CDR1 KGHSH and CDR2 LQKENI. This CDR3 spans 14 amino acids. V was clipped by 6 bases and J by 2 bases; unmatched bases: 6. CDR3 coding DNA: TGTGCCAGCTCTACCGGGGGGGGGCCCTACGAGCAGTACTTC. Amino acids: CASSTGGGPYEQYF. Based on the CDR3 plus reference TRBV18 and TRBJ2-7, the full variable domain is NAGVMQNPRHLVRRRGQEARLRCSPMKGHSHVYWYRQLPEEGLKFMVYLQKENIIDESGMPKERFSAEFPKEGPSILRIQQVVRGDSAAYFCASSTGGGPYEQYFGPGTRLTVT.